Listed below are T cell receptor beta chains from one sample, sequenced in a study of blood T cell repertoires in COVID-19. Using immunoSEQ multiplex PCR, the repertoire was profiled, and TCRdb retains in-frame clones only, with some absent. The data hold some 300,000 clones, with approximately 89% observed a single time. The material sequenced was PBMCs or T cells enriched from blood (not recorded which). The receptors originated from a woman in her thirties or forties who had recovered from COVID-19. CDR3s include the opening cysteine and the closing phenylalanine or tryptophan. The order of the fields is V gene, J gene, D gene, clone size, CDR3 DNA, CDR3 protein. A D gene is named only where the DNA matches it firmly. Size values are once, few and many counts, or a class for expanded clones, and some rows have none.

V gene: TRBV6-4
J gene: TRBJ2-2
D gene: TRBD1
clone size: .
CDR3 DNA: TGTGCCAGCAGAGGGGACAGTGCGAACACCGGGGAGCTGTTTTTT
CDR3 protein: CASRGDSANTGELFF

V gene: TRBV5-1
J gene: TRBJ1-4
D gene: TRBD1
clone size: .
CDR3 DNA: TGCGCCAGCAGCGCAACAGGGGGCGGCGAAAAACTGTTTTTT
CDR3 protein: CASSATGGGEKLFF

V gene: TRBV29-1
J gene: TRBJ2-5
D gene: .
clone size: .
CDR3 DNA: TGCAGCGTTGTGAGGGGAGGACAAGAGACCCAGTACTTC
CDR3 protein: CSVVRGGQETQYF

V gene: TRBV11-3
J gene: TRBJ2-2
D gene: .
clone size: few
CDR3 DNA: TGTGCCAGCAGCTTCTCCCTACTAGGGCTTGGGACCGGGGAGCTGTTTTTT
CDR3 protein: CASSFSLLGLGTGELFF

V gene: TRBV19
J gene: TRBJ1-5
D gene: .
clone size: .
CDR3 DNA: TGTGCCAGTAGTATCCTCATTCGGGGCAATCAGCCCCAGCATTTT
CDR3 protein: CASSILIRGNQPQHF

V gene: TRBV12-5
J gene: TRBJ2-6
D gene: .
clone size: .
CDR3 DNA: TGTGCTAGTGGTGCTGGGGACACCCTGACCTCTGGGGCCAACGTCCTGACTTTC
CDR3 protein: CASGAGDTLTSGANVLTF

V gene: TRBV11-1
J gene: TRBJ2-1
D gene: .
clone size: .
CDR3 DNA: TGTGCCAGCAGCTTAGACGGGCCAGGAGGTGAGCAGTTCTTC
CDR3 protein: CASSLDGPGGEQFF

V gene: TRBV7-2
J gene: TRBJ2-7
D gene: .
clone size: .
CDR3 DNA: TGTGCCAGCAGCCGCGGGGTGGGGACCACCTACGAGCAGTACTTC
CDR3 protein: CASSRGVGTTYEQYF

V gene: TRBV5-4
J gene: TRBJ2-5
D gene: TRBD2
clone size: .
CDR3 DNA: TGTGCCAGCAGCTTAAGCGGGACAGAGACCCAGTACTTC
CDR3 protein: CASSLSGTETQYF

V gene: TRBV6-5
J gene: TRBJ1-2
D gene: TRBD1
clone size: .
CDR3 DNA: TGTGCCAGCAGTTATACAGGGGGGGTTGGTGGCTACACCTTC
CDR3 protein: CASSYTGGVGGYTF

V gene: TRBV5-6
J gene: TRBJ2-7
D gene: TRBD2
clone size: .
CDR3 DNA: TGTGCCAGCAGCTTGAGGAGCGGGGTAGTGACCTACGAGCAGTACTTC
CDR3 protein: CASSLRSGVVTYEQYF

V gene: TRBV7-8
J gene: TRBJ2-3
D gene: .
clone size: .
CDR3 DNA: TGTGCCAGCAGCTTTGTGGGACTGGGCTTGAACACAGATACGCAGTATTTT
CDR3 protein: CASSFVGLGLNTDTQYF

V gene: TRBV11-3
J gene: TRBJ2-1
D gene: TRBD1
clone size: once
CDR3 DNA: TGTGCCAGCAGCTTAAGGACAGGTCCGAACAATGAGCAGTTCTTC
CDR3 protein: CASSLRTGPNNEQFF

V gene: TRBV27
J gene: TRBJ1-5
D gene: .
clone size: .
CDR3 DNA: TGTGCCAGCAGTTTATTCCCTCTAAATCAGCCCCAGCATTTT
CDR3 protein: CASSLFPLNQPQHF

V gene: TRBV2
J gene: TRBJ2-2
D gene: TRBD2
clone size: once
CDR3 DNA: TGTGCCAGCACCCCGGTTAGCGGGGGGTCCGGGGAGCTGTTTTTT
CDR3 protein: CASTPVSGGSGELFF

V gene: TRBV7-6
J gene: TRBJ2-2
D gene: TRBD1
clone size: .
CDR3 DNA: TGTGCCAGCAGCGGACAAGGACAGGGGGCAGTCGGGGAGCTGTTTTTT
CDR3 protein: CASSGQGQGAVGELFF

V gene: TRBV4-2
J gene: TRBJ2-1
D gene: TRBD2
clone size: once
CDR3 DNA: TGTGCCAGCAGAAAAGGGACTAGCGAAACCTACAATGAGCAGTTCTTC
CDR3 protein: CASRKGTSETYNEQFF

V gene: TRBV4-3
J gene: TRBJ1-1
D gene: .
clone size: .
CDR3 DNA: TGCGCCAGCAGCCAGTCCGGAGGTGGACAGAAGAACACTGAAGCTTTCTTT
CDR3 protein: CASSQSGGGQKNTEAFF

V gene: TRBV11-3
J gene: TRBJ2-2
D gene: .
clone size: .
CDR3 DNA: TGTGCCAGCAGCTTAGCCCTAGGTGGCACCGGGGAGCTGTTTTTT
CDR3 protein: CASSLALGGTGELFF

V gene: TRBV19
J gene: TRBJ2-3
D gene: TRBD1
clone size: .
CDR3 DNA: TGTGCCAGTAGCTTGGGACAGGGACGAACTAATACGCAGTATTTT
CDR3 protein: CASSLGQGRTNTQYF

V gene: TRBV6-5
J gene: TRBJ2-7
D gene: .
clone size: .
CDR3 DNA: TGTGCCAGCAGCTATGGGCCCCACTACGAGCAGTACTTC
CDR3 protein: CASSYGPHYEQYF

V gene: TRBV7-9
J gene: TRBJ2-3
D gene: .
clone size: .
CDR3 DNA: TGTGCCAGCAGCTCATTTCAGGATCCTAGCACAGATACGCAGTATTTT
CDR3 protein: CASSSFQDPSTDTQYF

V gene: TRBV23-1
J gene: TRBJ1-5
D gene: .
clone size: few
CDR3 DNA: TGCGCCAGCAGTCAAGTAGATCAGCCCCAGCATTTT
CDR3 protein: CASSQVDQPQHF

V gene: TRBV11-3
J gene: TRBJ2-2
D gene: .
clone size: .
CDR3 DNA: TGTGCCAGCAGCCCTTCCCCAGGAGGGTACACCGGGGAGCTGTTTTTT
CDR3 protein: CASSPSPGGYTGELFF

V gene: TRBV7-8
J gene: TRBJ1-2
D gene: TRBD1
clone size: once
CDR3 DNA: TGTGCCAGCAGCATAGAACAGGGGATCTATGGCTACACCTTC
CDR3 protein: CASSIEQGIYGYTF

V gene: TRBV5-4
J gene: TRBJ2-2
D gene: TRBD1
clone size: .
CDR3 DNA: TGTGCCAGCAGCATGGGCGGGACAGGGGGCTATCCCGGGGAGCTGTTTTTT
CDR3 protein: CASSMGGTGGYPGELFF

V gene: TRBV5-1
J gene: TRBJ1-1
D gene: .
clone size: .
CDR3 DNA: TGCGCCAGCAGCTTCCAGAACACTGAAGCTTTCTTT
CDR3 protein: CASSFQNTEAFF

V gene: TRBV5-6
J gene: TRBJ2-1
D gene: TRBD2
clone size: .
CDR3 DNA: TGTGCCAGCAGCTTGGGAGGACTAGCGGGTGAGCAGTTCTTC
CDR3 protein: CASSLGGLAGEQFF

V gene: TRBV30
J gene: TRBJ1-3
D gene: .
clone size: .
CDR3 DNA: TGTGCCTGGAGCGTGGACACCGGGGGATCTGGAAACACCATATATTTT
CDR3 protein: CAWSVDTGGSGNTIYF

V gene: TRBV5-4
J gene: TRBJ1-2
D gene: TRBD1
clone size: .
CDR3 DNA: TGTGCCAGCAGCTTGGGGGACAGACCGTTCTTTGGCTACACCTTC
CDR3 protein: CASSLGDRPFFGYTF

V gene: TRBV5-1
J gene: TRBJ2-5
D gene: .
clone size: .
CDR3 DNA: TGCGCCAGCAGCTTGACAGCCGGGGAACAAGAGACCCAGTACTTC
CDR3 protein: CASSLTAGEQETQYF

V gene: TRBV28
J gene: TRBJ1-5
D gene: TRBD1
clone size: .
CDR3 DNA: TGTGCCAGCAGGGAGACAGGGGGCAATCAGCCCCAGCATTTT
CDR3 protein: CASRETGGNQPQHF

V gene: TRBV30
J gene: TRBJ2-1
D gene: TRBD1
clone size: .
CDR3 DNA: TGTGCCTGGAGTGTAGCCAGGGGGCTAGGCAATGAGCAGTTCTTC
CDR3 protein: CAWSVARGLGNEQFF

V gene: TRBV5-8
J gene: TRBJ2-2
D gene: .
clone size: .
CDR3 DNA: TGTGCCAGCATAGACAGCCCTTCGGGCACCGGGGAGCTGTTTTTT
CDR3 protein: CASIDSPSGTGELFF

V gene: TRBV9
J gene: TRBJ2-5
D gene: .
clone size: once
CDR3 DNA: TGTGCCAGCAGCCCTGGATTAAGGGGATTAGAGACCCAGTACTTC
CDR3 protein: CASSPGLRGLETQYF

V gene: TRBV2
J gene: TRBJ1-1
D gene: .
clone size: .
CDR3 DNA: TGTGCCAGCAGTGGGAGGGAGGGTGAAGCTTTCTTT
CDR3 protein: CASSGREGEAFF

V gene: TRBV29-1
J gene: TRBJ2-7
D gene: TRBD1
clone size: .
CDR3 DNA: TGCAGCGTTCCGGGGGACAGGGGGCCTAGCGAGCAGTACTTC
CDR3 protein: CSVPGDRGPSEQYF

V gene: TRBV7-6
J gene: TRBJ2-1
D gene: .
clone size: .
CDR3 DNA: TGTGCCAGCAGTTCCGGACCCGGGAACGAGGATGAGCAGTTCTTC
CDR3 protein: CASSSGPGNEDEQFF

V gene: TRBV19
J gene: TRBJ1-4
D gene: TRBD1
clone size: .
CDR3 DNA: TGTGCCAGTCCCGGGACAGGGGGACGATTTAATGAAAAACTGTTTTTT
CDR3 protein: CASPGTGGRFNEKLFF

V gene: TRBV10-3
J gene: TRBJ1-3
D gene: TRBD1
clone size: .
CDR3 DNA: TGTGCCATCAGTGACCGGTTAACAGGGGGCTCTGGAAACACCATATATTTT
CDR3 protein: CAISDRLTGGSGNTIYF

V gene: TRBV5-4
J gene: TRBJ2-1
D gene: TRBD2
clone size: .
CDR3 DNA: TGTGCCAGCAGCCCGTGGACTAGCGGGAGGCCGGGCGGGGGTGAGCAGTTCTTC
CDR3 protein: CASSPWTSGRPGGGEQFF

V gene: TRBV24-1
J gene: TRBJ2-1
D gene: TRBD1
clone size: once
CDR3 DNA: TGTGCCACCAGTGATTTGAGGGGGCAGGGGGACTACAATGAGCAGTTCTTC
CDR3 protein: CATSDLRGQGDYNEQFF

V gene: TRBV28
J gene: TRBJ1-4
D gene: TRBD1
clone size: .
CDR3 DNA: TGTGCCAGCAGTTCCAGGGGGGAGAGGGCTAATGAAAAACTGTTTTTT
CDR3 protein: CASSSRGERANEKLFF

V gene: TRBV10-3
J gene: TRBJ2-6
D gene: .
clone size: once
CDR3 DNA: TGTGCCATCAGTGGGACACCTGTCTCTGGGGCCAACGTCCTGACTTTC
CDR3 protein: CAISGTPVSGANVLTF

V gene: TRBV19
J gene: TRBJ2-1
D gene: TRBD1
clone size: .
CDR3 DNA: TGTGCCAGTAGCGACAGGGGATCCTACAATGAGCAGTTCTTC
CDR3 protein: CASSDRGSYNEQFF

V gene: TRBV6-2/TRBV6-3
J gene: TRBJ2-7
D gene: TRBD2
clone size: .
CDR3 DNA: TGTGCCAGCAGTCCCCTGGGACTAGCGGGGGGTTCCTACGAGCAGTACTTC
CDR3 protein: CASSPLGLAGGSYEQYF

V gene: TRBV4-2
J gene: TRBJ2-2
D gene: TRBD2
clone size: .
CDR3 DNA: TGTGCCAGCAGCCAACCGGGAGGGCCTCCCGGGGAGCTGTTTTTT
CDR3 protein: CASSQPGGPPGELFF

V gene: TRBV5-1
J gene: TRBJ2-5
D gene: TRBD2
clone size: .
CDR3 DNA: TGCGCCAGCAGCTTGGCTAGCGGGGCCCAAGAGACCCAGTACTTC
CDR3 protein: CASSLASGAQETQYF

V gene: TRBV19
J gene: TRBJ2-7
D gene: TRBD1
clone size: .
CDR3 DNA: TGTGCCAGTAGTATTCTGGGACAGAGGAACGAGCAGTACTTC
CDR3 protein: CASSILGQRNEQYF

V gene: TRBV27
J gene: TRBJ1-1
D gene: .
clone size: once
CDR3 DNA: TGTGCCAGCAGTTTGTCCCAGGGGATCACTGAAGCTTTCTTT
CDR3 protein: CASSLSQGITEAFF

V gene: TRBV4-2
J gene: TRBJ2-5
D gene: .
clone size: .
CDR3 DNA: TGTGCCAGCAGCCGCGGGCCCCCCGGTAAAGAGACCCAGTACTTC
CDR3 protein: CASSRGPPGKETQYF

V gene: TRBV9
J gene: TRBJ1-2
D gene: TRBD1
clone size: .
CDR3 DNA: TGTGCCAGCAGCGAAAGAAGACAGGGGGGTGGCTACACCTTC
CDR3 protein: CASSERRQGGGYTF

V gene: TRBV7-2
J gene: TRBJ2-2
D gene: TRBD2
clone size: .
CDR3 DNA: TGTGCCAGCAGCACCCGTGGGGGGGGAAACACCGGGGAGCTGTTTTTT
CDR3 protein: CASSTRGGGNTGELFF

V gene: TRBV7-6
J gene: TRBJ2-4
D gene: TRBD1
clone size: .
CDR3 DNA: TGTGCCAGCAGCCCCATTCCCGGGACAGGGATTGGAGGCAAAAACATTCAGTACTTC
CDR3 protein: CASSPIPGTGIGGKNIQYF

V gene: TRBV18
J gene: TRBJ2-7
D gene: .
clone size: .
CDR3 DNA: TGTGCCAGCTCACCAGATACTAACGAGCAGTACTTC
CDR3 protein: CASSPDTNEQYF